Reported below is one T cell receptor beta chain. The CDR3 is 15 residues long. In germline, CDR1 is MNHNY, CDR2 SVGAGI (reference sequence). J gave up 4 bases and V 0 bases, and 5 bases lay outside the gene matches. The sample comes from a study of OX40 agonist ivuxolimab in advanced cancers. TCRdb keeps only in-frame clones here, not all; method: immunoSEQ multiplex PCR. The repertoire consists of 25,000 to 40,000 clones, with roughly 84% occurring once and the leading ten covering around 21%. The V call is TRBV6-6, the J call TRBJ1-2; 7 bases agree with TRBD1. The TCR originated in an adult with an advanced solid tumor such as melanoma, head and neck, liver or kidney cancer. The material was CD4+ or CD8+ T cells sorted from blood, obtained in a trial of the OX40 agonist ivuxolimab. CDR3 sequence reads: CASSYSRTGPYGYTF. Written as DNA, the CDR3 is TGTGCCAGCAGTTACTCGAGGACAGGCCCCTATGGCTACACCTTC.